This T cell receptor beta chain came from a study of chemoradiotherapy in HPV16-positive cancers. Concerning this clone itself: Antigen unknown.

Study results and caveats: Non-HPV-specific T cells did not expand in tumors during treatment, whereas candidate HPV-specific clones and E7-related motifs did.

Only in-frame clones appear in the TCRdb table, and some are missing; sequencing was by immunoSEQ multiplex PCR. The repertoire holds 9,500 to 12,000 clones, with over 65% as singletons. Germline CDR1 reads MGHRA; CDR2 reads YSYEKL. CDR3 size: 17 residues. After removal of 5 bases from V and 2 bases from J, the junction contained 14 bases not matched to a gene. The specimen was obtained from a patient who underwent chemoradiotherapy. This receptor was identified in a human donor with HPV-associated anogenital cancer. The chain links TRBV4-1 to TRBJ2-5, with TRBD1 matching 7 bases. CDR3 amino acids: CASSTRAGRTGQETQYF. The CDR3 DNA sequence: TGCGCCAGCAGCACCCGGGCGGGTCGGACAGGTCAAGAGACCCAGTACTTC.